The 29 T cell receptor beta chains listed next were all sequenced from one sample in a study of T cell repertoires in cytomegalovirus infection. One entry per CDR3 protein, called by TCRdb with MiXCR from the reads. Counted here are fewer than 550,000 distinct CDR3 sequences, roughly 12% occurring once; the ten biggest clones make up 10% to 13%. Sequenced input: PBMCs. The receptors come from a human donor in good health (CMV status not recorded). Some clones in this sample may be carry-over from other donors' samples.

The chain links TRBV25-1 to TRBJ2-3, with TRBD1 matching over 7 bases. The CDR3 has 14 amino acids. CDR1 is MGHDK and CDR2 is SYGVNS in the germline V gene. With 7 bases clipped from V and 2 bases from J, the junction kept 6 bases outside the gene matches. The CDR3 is CASTGTDYTDTQYF. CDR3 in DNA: TGTGCCAGCACCGGGACAGACTACACAGATACGCAGTATTTT.

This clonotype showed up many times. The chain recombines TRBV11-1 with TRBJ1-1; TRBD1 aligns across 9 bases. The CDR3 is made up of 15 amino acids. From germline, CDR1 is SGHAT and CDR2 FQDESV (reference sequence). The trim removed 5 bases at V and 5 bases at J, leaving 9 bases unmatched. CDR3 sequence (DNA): TGTGCCAGCAGCCCGAGACAGGGGGACAGAACTGAAGCTTTCTTT. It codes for CASSPRQGDRTEAFF. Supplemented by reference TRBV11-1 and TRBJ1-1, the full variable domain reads EAEVAQSPRYKITEKSQAVAFWCDPISGHATLYWYRQILGQGPELLVQFQDESVVDDSQLPKDRFSAERLKGVDSTLKIQPAELGDSAMYLCASSPRQGDRTEAFFGQGTRLTVV.

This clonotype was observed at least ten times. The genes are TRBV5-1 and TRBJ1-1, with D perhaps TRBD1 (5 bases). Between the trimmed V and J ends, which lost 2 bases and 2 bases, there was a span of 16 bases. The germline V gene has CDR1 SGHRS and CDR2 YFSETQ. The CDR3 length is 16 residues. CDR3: CASSFNGGEINTEAFF. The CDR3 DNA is TGCGCCAGCAGCTTTAACGGGGGTGAGATCAACACTGAAGCTTTCTTT.

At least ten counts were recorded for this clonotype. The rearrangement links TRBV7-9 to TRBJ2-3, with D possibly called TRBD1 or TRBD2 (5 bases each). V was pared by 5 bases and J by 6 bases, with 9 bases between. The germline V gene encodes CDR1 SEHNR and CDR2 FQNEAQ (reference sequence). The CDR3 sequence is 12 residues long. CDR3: CASSLWGDTQYF. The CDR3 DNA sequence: TGTGCCAGCAGCCTTTGGGGGGATACGCAGTATTTT.

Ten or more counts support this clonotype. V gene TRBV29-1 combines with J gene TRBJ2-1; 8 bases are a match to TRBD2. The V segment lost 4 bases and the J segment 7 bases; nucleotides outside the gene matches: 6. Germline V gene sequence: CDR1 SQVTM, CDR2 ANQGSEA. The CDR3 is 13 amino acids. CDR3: CSVVSGGLNEQFF. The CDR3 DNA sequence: TGCAGCGTTGTGTCGGGAGGGCTGAATGAGCAGTTCTTC.

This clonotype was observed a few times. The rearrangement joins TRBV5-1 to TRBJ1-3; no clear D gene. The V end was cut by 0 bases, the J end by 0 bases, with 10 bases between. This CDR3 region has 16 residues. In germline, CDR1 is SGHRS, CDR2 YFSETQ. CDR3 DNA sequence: TGCGCCAGCAGCTTGGAAACGTCGAGCTCTGGAAACACCATATATTTT. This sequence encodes CASSLETSSSGNTIYF.

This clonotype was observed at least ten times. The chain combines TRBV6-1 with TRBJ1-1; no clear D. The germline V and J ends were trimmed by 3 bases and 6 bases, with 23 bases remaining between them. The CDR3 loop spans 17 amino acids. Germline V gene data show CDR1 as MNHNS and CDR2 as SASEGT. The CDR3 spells CASSDLNSVRRVAEAFF. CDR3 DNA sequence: TGTGCCAGCAGTGACCTAAACTCGGTCCGAAGAGTCGCTGAAGCTTTCTTT.

Written as DNA, the CDR3 is TGTGCCTGGAGCTTAGTTAATGAGCAGTTCTTC. Protein: CAWSLVNEQFF. The gene calls are TRBV30 and TRBJ2-1, with D unresolved. There are 11 residues in the CDR3. The V and J ends lost 3 bases and 7 bases respectively, with 7 bases between them. In germline, CDR1 is GTSNPN, CDR2 SVGIG (reference sequence).

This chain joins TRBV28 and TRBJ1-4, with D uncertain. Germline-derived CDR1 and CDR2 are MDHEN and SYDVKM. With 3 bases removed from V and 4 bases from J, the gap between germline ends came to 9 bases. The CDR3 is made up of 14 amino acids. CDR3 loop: CASSFLGVNEKLFF. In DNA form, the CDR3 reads TGTGCCAGCAGTTTCCTCGGGGTTAATGAAAAACTGTTTTTT.

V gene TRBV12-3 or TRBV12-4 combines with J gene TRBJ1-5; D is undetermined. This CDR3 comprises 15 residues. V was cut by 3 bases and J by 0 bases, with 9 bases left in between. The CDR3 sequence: CASSFYSNSNQPQHF. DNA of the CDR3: TGTGCCAGCAGTTTCTACAGTAATAGCAATCAGCCCCAGCATTTT.

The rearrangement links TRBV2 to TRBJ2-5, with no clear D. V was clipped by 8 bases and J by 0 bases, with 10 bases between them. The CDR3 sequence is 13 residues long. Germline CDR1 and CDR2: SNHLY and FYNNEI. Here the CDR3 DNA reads TGTGCCAGCTCAGTCACGGACCAAGAGACCCAGTACTTC. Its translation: CASSVTDQETQYF.

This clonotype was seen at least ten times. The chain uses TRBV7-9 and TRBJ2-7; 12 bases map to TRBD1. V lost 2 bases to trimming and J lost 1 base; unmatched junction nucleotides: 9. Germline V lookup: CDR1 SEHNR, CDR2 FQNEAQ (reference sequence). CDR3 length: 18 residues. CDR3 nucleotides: TGTGCCAGCAGCTTAACCGGGACAGGGGGCCTATTGTCCTACGAGCAGTACTTC. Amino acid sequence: CASSLTGTGGLLSYEQYF.

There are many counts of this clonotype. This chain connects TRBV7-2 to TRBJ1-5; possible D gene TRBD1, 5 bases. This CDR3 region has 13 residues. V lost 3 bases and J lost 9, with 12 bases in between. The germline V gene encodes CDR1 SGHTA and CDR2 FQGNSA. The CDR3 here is CASSFSTDWPQHF. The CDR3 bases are TGTGCCAGCAGCTTCTCGACAGACTGGCCCCAGCATTTT. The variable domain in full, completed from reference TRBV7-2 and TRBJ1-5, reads GAGVSQSPSNKVTEKGKDVELRCDPISGHTALYWYRQSLGQGLEFLIYFQGNSAPDKSGLPSDRFSAERTGGSVSTLTIQRTQQEDSAVYLCASSFSTDWPQHFGDGTRLSIL.

The DNA for the CDR3 is TGTGCCATCAGCCCAGAGACAGGAAAGACCGGGGAGCTGTTTTTT. Translation: CAISPETGKTGELFF. The chain employs TRBV10-3 and TRBJ2-2, with D possibly matching TRBD1 (6 bases). The CDR3 spans 15 residues. V was shortened by 6 bases and J by 5 bases, with 16 bases between the two germline ends. CDR1 is ENHRY and CDR2 is SYGVKD in the germline V gene.

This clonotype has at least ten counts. As DNA, the CDR3 is TGTGCCAGCAGCTCCCGCGGGGGGGAGCACTCCTACGAGCAGTACTTC. It yields the protein CASSSRGGEHSYEQYF. V and J are TRBV7-8 and TRBJ2-7; 9 positions agree with TRBD2. Trimming removed 4 bases from V and 0 bases from J; junction bases left unmatched: 7. The CDR3 consists of 16 residues. Germline CDR1 SGHVS, CDR2 FQNEAQ.

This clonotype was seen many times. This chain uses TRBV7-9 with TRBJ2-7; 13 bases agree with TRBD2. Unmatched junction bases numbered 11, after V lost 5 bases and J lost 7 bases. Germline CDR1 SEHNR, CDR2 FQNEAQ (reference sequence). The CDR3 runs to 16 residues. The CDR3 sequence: CASSIRGLAGVREQYF. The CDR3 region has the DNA TGTGCCAGCAGCATTAGAGGACTAGCGGGAGTTAGGGAGCAGTACTTC.

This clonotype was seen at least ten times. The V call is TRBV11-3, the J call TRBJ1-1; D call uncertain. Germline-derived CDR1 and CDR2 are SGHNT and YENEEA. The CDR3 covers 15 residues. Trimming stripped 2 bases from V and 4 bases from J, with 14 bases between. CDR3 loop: CASSLSGGVGTEAFF. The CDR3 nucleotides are TGTGCCAGCAGCTTATCGGGCGGTGTCGGCACTGAAGCTTTCTTT.

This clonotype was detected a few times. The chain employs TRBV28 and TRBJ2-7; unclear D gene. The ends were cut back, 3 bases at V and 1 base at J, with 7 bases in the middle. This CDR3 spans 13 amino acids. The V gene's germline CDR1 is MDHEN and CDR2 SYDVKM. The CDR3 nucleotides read TGTGCCAGCAGTTTTATGGGGTCCTACGAGCAGTACTTC. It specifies CASSFMGSYEQYF.

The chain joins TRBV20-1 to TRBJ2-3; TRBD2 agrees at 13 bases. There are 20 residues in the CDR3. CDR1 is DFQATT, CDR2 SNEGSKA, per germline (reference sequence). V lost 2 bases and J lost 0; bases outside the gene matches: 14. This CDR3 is CSARSPLGTSGASSTDTQYF. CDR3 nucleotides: TGCAGTGCTAGATCCCCCCTCGGGACTAGCGGGGCATCTAGCACAGATACGCAGTATTTT.

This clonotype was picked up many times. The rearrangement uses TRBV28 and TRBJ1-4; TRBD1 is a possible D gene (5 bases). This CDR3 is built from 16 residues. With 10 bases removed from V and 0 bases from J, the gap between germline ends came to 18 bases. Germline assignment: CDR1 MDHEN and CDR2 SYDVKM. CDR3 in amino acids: CATGGGPQATNEKLFF. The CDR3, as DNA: TGTGCCACCGGGGGAGGGCCCCAAGCAACTAATGAAAAACTGTTTTTT.

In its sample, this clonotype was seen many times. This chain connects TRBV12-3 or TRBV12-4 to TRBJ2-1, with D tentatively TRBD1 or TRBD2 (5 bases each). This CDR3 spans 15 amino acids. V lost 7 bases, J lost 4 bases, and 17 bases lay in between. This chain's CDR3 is CASTREQGPYNEQFF. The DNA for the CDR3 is TGTGCCAGCACCCGAGAGCAGGGACCATACAATGAGCAGTTCTTC.

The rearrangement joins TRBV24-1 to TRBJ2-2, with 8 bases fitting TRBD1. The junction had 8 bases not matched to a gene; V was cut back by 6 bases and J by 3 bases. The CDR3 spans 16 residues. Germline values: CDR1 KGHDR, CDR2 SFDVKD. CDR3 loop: CATSTWETGDTGELFF. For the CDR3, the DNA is TGTGCCACCAGTACGTGGGAGACAGGGGACACCGGGGAGCTGTTTTTT.

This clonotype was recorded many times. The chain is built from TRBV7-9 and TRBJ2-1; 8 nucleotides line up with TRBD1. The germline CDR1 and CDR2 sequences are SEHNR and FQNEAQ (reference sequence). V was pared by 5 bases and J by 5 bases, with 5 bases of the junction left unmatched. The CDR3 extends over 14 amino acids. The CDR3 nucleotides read TGTGCCAGCAGCCCGCAGGGGGCTCACAATGAGCAGTTCTTC. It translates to CASSPQGAHNEQFF.

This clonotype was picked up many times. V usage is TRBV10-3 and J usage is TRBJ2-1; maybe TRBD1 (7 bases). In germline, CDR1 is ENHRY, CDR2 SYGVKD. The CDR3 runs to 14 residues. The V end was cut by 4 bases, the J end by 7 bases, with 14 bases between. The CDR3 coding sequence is TGTGCCATCAGTGTAGGTCAGGGGGGAAATGAGCAGTTCTTC. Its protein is CAISVGQGGNEQFF.

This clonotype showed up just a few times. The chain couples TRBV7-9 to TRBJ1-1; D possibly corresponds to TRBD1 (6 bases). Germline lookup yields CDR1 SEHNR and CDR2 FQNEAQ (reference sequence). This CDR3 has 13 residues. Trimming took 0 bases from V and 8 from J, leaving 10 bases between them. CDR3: CASSLAGAQEAFF. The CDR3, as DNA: TGTGCCAGCAGCTTAGCGGGGGCACAAGAAGCTTTCTTT.

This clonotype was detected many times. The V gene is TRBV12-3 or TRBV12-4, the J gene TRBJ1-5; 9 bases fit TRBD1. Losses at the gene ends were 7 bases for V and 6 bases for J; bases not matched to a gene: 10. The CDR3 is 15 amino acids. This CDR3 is CASTDTGGEIQPQHF. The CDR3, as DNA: TGTGCCAGCACCGATACAGGGGGCGAGATTCAGCCCCAGCATTTT.

The CDR3 is CASSSYPRTSGSTGELFF. DNA for the CDR3: TGTGCCAGCAGTTCCTACCCGAGGACTAGCGGGAGCACCGGGGAGCTGTTTTTT. This sequence joins TRBV28 and TRBJ2-2; 13 bases agree with TRBD2. The trim removed 4 bases at V and 4 bases at J, leaving 9 bases unmatched. The CDR3 spans 18 residues. From germline, CDR1 is MDHEN and CDR2 SYDVKM.

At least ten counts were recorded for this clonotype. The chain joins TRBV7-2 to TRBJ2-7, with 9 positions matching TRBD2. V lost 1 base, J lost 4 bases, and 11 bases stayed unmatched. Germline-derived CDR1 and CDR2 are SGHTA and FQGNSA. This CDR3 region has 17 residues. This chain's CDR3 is CASSLVSSGTSTYEQYF. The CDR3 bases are TGTGCCAGCAGCTTAGTATCTTCGGGGACTAGCACGTACGAGCAGTACTTC.

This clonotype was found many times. Written as DNA, the CDR3 is TGCAGTGCGGGAAAGACGGGCTGGAAGGGCGAGCAGTACTTC. Protein sequence: CSAGKTGWKGEQYF. This chain links TRBV20-1 with TRBJ2-7, with D hard to call. The V and J ends lost 6 bases and 6 bases respectively, with 21 bases between them. This CDR3 spans 14 amino acids. Germline V gene data show CDR1 as DFQATT and CDR2 as SNEGSKA (reference sequence).